These 21 T cell receptor beta chains share one sample of origin, sequenced in a study of cytomegalovirus exposure and HLA in healthy donors. Libraries were prepared by immunoSEQ multiplex PCR; TCRdb keeps only in-frame clonotypes and omits some of them. The sample yields more than 65,000 clones, approximately 96% seen once. Sample: PBMCs. Every receptor here comes from a woman under 30 in good health and CMV-seronegative.

This clone has only one observation. The V call is TRBV27, the J call TRBJ2-5; D ambiguous. Germline CDR1 reads MNHEY; CDR2 reads SMNVEV (reference sequence). The CDR3 runs 13 residues. V gave up 5 bases and J gave up 2 bases, with 9 bases separating them. For the CDR3, the DNA is TGTGCCAGCAGTGCGGCTACACAAGAGACCCAGTACTTC. Translated, it gives CASSAATQETQYF.

This clone was picked up a small number of times. The chain carries TRBV6-4 and TRBJ2-3; D remains ambiguous. Per germline, CDR1 MRHNA and CDR2 SNTAGT. Trimming took 0 bases from V and 3 from J, leaving 10 bases between them. This CDR3 comprises 15 residues. The CDR3 here is CASSDSLASTDTQYF. DNA of the CDR3: TGTGCCAGCAGTGACTCTTTGGCTAGTACAGATACGCAGTATTTT.

J is TRBJ2-1 and V is TRBV5-1; TRBD2 is a possible D gene (6 bases). V was shortened by 3 bases and J by 5 bases, with 18 bases between the two germline ends. The V gene's germline CDR1 is SGHRS and CDR2 YFSETQ. CDR3 size: 16 residues. Here the CDR3 reads CASSSLGGGENNEQFF. The DNA of the CDR3 is TGCGCCAGCAGCTCCCTGGGAGGAGGAGAAAACAATGAGCAGTTCTTC.

The table lists this clone with a count of one. The chain couples TRBV5-6 to TRBJ2-1; D may be TRBD2 (5 bases). Trimming left V 4 bases short and J 2 bases short, with 16 bases between. The V gene's germline CDR1 is SGHDT and CDR2 YYEEEE. This CDR3 region has 16 residues. CDR3 bases: TGTGCCAGCAGCCTACGGTTCGGGATTGCCTACAATGAGCAGTTCTTC. Protein product: CASSLRFGIAYNEQFF.

The chain links TRBV28 to TRBJ1-2, with 7 bases identical to TRBD1. CDR1 and CDR2 (germline): MDHEN, SYDVKM. CDR3 length: 16 amino acids. The V gene end was trimmed by 6 bases and the J gene end by 1 base; junction bases not matched to a gene: 11. The CDR3 loop is CASSRGNSFYNYGYTF. The CDR3 DNA follows: TGTGCCAGCAGCAGGGGGAATAGCTTTTATAACTATGGCTACACCTTC.

Details on this clone: One junction end disagrees with the germline gene, perhaps due to a read error. V is TRBV18 and J is TRBJ2-4; TRBD2 might be the D (5 bases). This CDR3 spans 12 amino acids. Germline CDR1 reads KGHSH; CDR2 reads LQKENI. DNA of the CDR3: TGTGCCAGCTCACCAGGAGAGGCCTCGGGATTCTTC. As protein: CASSPGEASGFF. Complete variable domain (other parts from reference TRBV18 and TRBJ2-4): NAGVMQNPRHLVRRRGQEARLRCSPMKGHSHVYWYRQLPEEGLKFMVYLQKENIIDESGMPKERFSAEFPKEGPSILRIQQVVRGDSAAYFCASSPGEASGFFGAGTRLSVL.

V is TRBV28 and J is TRBJ2-3, with a possible D match to TRBD2 (6 bases). From germline, CDR1 is MDHEN and CDR2 SYDVKM. The CDR3 is 14 residues long. V gave up 3 bases and J gave up 4 bases, with 11 bases separating them. This chain's CDR3 is CASSFGGIADTQYF. The CDR3 DNA reads TGTGCCAGCAGTTTTGGAGGGATCGCAGATACGCAGTATTTT.

This rearrangement joins TRBV15 to TRBJ2-3, with 15 bases lining up with TRBD2. V was pared by 3 bases and J by 7 bases, with 5 bases of the junction left unmatched. The CDR3 is 16 residues long. The germline CDR1 and CDR2 sequences are LNHNV and YYDKDF (reference sequence). The CDR3 nucleotides are TGTGCCACCAGCAGTAGGACTAGCGGGAGGGCGAATACGCAGTATTTT. Translating it yields CATSSRTSGRANTQYF.

The CDR3 DNA is TGTGCCAGCAGTTACTCCCGGGTCGTTGAGCAGTTCTTC. It is translated as CASSYSRVVEQFF. The chain has TRBV6-6 and TRBJ2-1; D is uncertain. The ends were cut back, 0 bases at V and 9 bases at J, with 9 bases in the middle. In germline, CDR1 is MNHNY, CDR2 SVGAGI (reference sequence). This CDR3 is 13 amino acids long.

The chain employs TRBV4-2 and TRBJ2-7, with 11 bases identical to TRBD2. With V trimmed by 4 bases and J by 2 bases, 4 bases remained unmatched. CDR1 and CDR2 from the germline V gene are LGHNA and YNFKEQ. This CDR3 region has 15 residues. CDR3 in amino acids: CASSRQLAGAYEQYF. CDR3 in DNA: TGTGCCAGCAGCCGGCAACTAGCGGGAGCCTACGAGCAGTACTTC.

The chain is built from TRBV19 and TRBJ1-1, with D possibly matching TRBD1 (5 bases). Germline-derived CDR1 and CDR2 are LNHDA and SQIVND (reference sequence). The CDR3 covers 13 residues. V dropped 5 bases and J dropped 6 bases, with 13 bases sitting between them. The CDR3 DNA reads as TGTGCCAGTAGTTCGGGGGGATTGCCTGAAGCTTTCTTT. Amino acids: CASSSGGLPEAFF.

The chain carries TRBV6-1 and TRBJ2-7; 10 nucleotides match TRBD2. V lost 10 bases, J lost 6 bases, and 15 bases stayed unmatched. Looked up from germline, CDR1 is MNHNS and CDR2 is SASEGT. The CDR3 is made up of 15 amino acids. As DNA, the CDR3 is TGTGCCACCCTAAGCGGGAGGGCCGAAATGGGCGAGCAGTACTTC. It codes for CATLSGRAEMGEQYF.

The V and J genes are TRBV6-4 and TRBJ2-5; 8 bases line up with TRBD1. This CDR3 has 15 amino acids. Germline CDR1 reads MRHNA; CDR2 reads SNTAGT. After removal of 3 bases from V and 2 bases from J, the junction contained 5 bases not matched to a gene. This CDR3 is CASSEGQGGQETQYF. The CDR3, as DNA: TGTGCCAGCAGTGAAGGACAGGGAGGTCAAGAGACCCAGTACTTC.

The J gene is TRBJ2-3, the V gene TRBV27; D gene ambiguous. The V gene lost 2 bases and the J gene lost 0 bases, with 12 bases spanning the gap. CDR3 length: 16 residues. CDR1 and CDR2 (germline): MNHEY, SMNVEV (reference sequence). Here the CDR3 reads CASSLNPTASTDTQYF. The CDR3 DNA reads TGTGCCAGCAGTTTAAACCCTACCGCTAGCACAGATACGCAGTATTTT.

The chain links TRBV6-1 to TRBJ2-7; possibly TRBD2 for D (5 bases). The CDR3 covers 14 residues. V was trimmed by 6 bases and J by 2 bases, leaving 14 bases between them. Germline loops: CDR1 MNHNS, CDR2 SASEGT. The CDR3 loop is CASSNRGGPYEQYF. The CDR3 DNA sequence: TGTGCCAGCAGCAACAGAGGCGGGCCCTACGAGCAGTACTTC.

The rearrangement uses TRBV6-5 and TRBJ2-5; 10 bases are a match to TRBD1. The trim removed 0 bases at V and 5 bases at J, leaving 6 bases unmatched. The CDR3 length is 16 residues. Germline CDR1 is MNHEY and CDR2 is SVGAGI. The CDR3 bases are TGTGCCAGCAGTTACTCCGGACAGGGGGTAGTGGAGACCCAGTACTTC. This sequence encodes CASSYSGQGVVETQYF.

The chain has TRBV6-1 and TRBJ2-1; TRBD2 matches 11 bases. Germline values: CDR1 MNHNS, CDR2 SASEGT. The CDR3 has 12 amino acids. Trimming cost V 3 bases and J 14 bases; bases outside gene matches: 3. The CDR3 reads CASSDPTSGEFF. Here the CDR3 DNA reads TGTGCCAGCAGTGACCCGACTAGCGGGGAGTTCTTC.

In this sample, this clone turned up once. The chain recombines TRBV30 with TRBJ1-6, with no clear D. The germline V and J ends were trimmed by 0 bases and 10 bases, with 13 bases remaining between them. Germline-derived CDR1 and CDR2 are GTSNPN and SVGIG (reference sequence). This CDR3 contains 14 residues. CDR3 region: CAWSVSGSRSPLHF. Here the CDR3 DNA reads TGTGCCTGGAGTGTATCGGGGAGTCGATCACCCCTCCACTTT.

This clone was picked up one time. V usage is TRBV10-1 and J usage is TRBJ1-1; D is unresolved. The CDR3 has 14 amino acids. The germline V gene encodes CDR1 WNHNN and CDR2 SYGVQD (reference sequence). V lost 0 bases and J 3 bases, leaving 8 bases between the germline ends. The CDR3 protein is CASSESFRDTEAFF. CDR3 sequence (DNA): TGCGCCAGCAGTGAGTCCTTCCGGGACACTGAAGCTTTCTTT.

This sequence joins TRBV15 and TRBJ2-5, with 8 positions matching TRBD1. The germline CDR1 and CDR2 sequences are LNHNV and YYDKDF (reference sequence). The CDR3 spans 15 residues. The junction had 2 bases not matched to a gene; V was cut back by 0 bases and J by 2 bases. The CDR3 reads CATSRETGAQETQYF. The CDR3 DNA sequence: TGTGCCACCAGCAGAGAGACAGGGGCACAAGAGACCCAGTACTTC.

The genes are TRBV2 and TRBJ2-7; D may be TRBD2 (7 bases). Germline V CDR1 and CDR2: SNHLY, FYNNEI. CDR3 length: 16 amino acids. V was shortened by 1 base and J by 6 bases, with 19 bases between the two germline ends. The CDR3 loop reads CASSEGGPSGGGEQYF. The DNA of the CDR3 is TGTGCCAGCAGTGAAGGTGGGCCTAGCGGAGGGGGCGAGCAGTACTTC.